A single sample gave rise to the 25 T cell receptor beta chains below, sequenced in a study of OX40 agonist ivuxolimab in advanced cancers. Generated by immunoSEQ multiplex PCR, the TCRdb table keeps only in-frame clones and is missing some. The data hold about 43,000 clones, with 80% observed a single time. This specimen was CD4+ or CD8+ T cells sorted from blood, taken in a trial of the OX40 agonist ivuxolimab. These receptor sequences come from an adult with an advanced solid tumor such as melanoma, head and neck, liver or kidney cancer.

This clone came up a few times. This chain connects TRBV30 to TRBJ1-4, with no clear D. Germline CDR1 GTSNPN, CDR2 SVGIG (reference sequence). The CDR3 is 14 residues long. The CDR3 DNA follows: TGTGCTTGTTCCGCGGTTGGAGCTAATGAAAAACTGTTTTTT. Translation gives CACSAVGANEKLFF.

This rearrangement joins TRBV4-3 to TRBJ1-4; the D gene is possibly TRBD1 (6 bases). The V gene lost 0 bases and the J gene lost 3 bases, with 8 bases spanning the gap. The length of the CDR3 is 15 residues. CDR1 is LGHNA, CDR2 YSLEER, per germline. In nucleotides, the CDR3 is TGCGCCAGCAGCCAAGAGGGGGCTGCTAATGAAAAACTGTTTTTT. Translation gives CASSQEGAANEKLFF.

This chain connects TRBV30 to TRBJ1-1; 7 nucleotides line up with TRBD1. Germline CDR1 is GTSNPN and CDR2 is SVGIG (reference sequence). With V trimmed by 2 bases and J by 4 bases, 10 bases remained unmatched. The CDR3 sequence is 15 residues long. The CDR3 loop is CAWSLHLPGGTEAFF. In DNA, the CDR3 is TGTGCCTGGAGTCTACACCTTCCAGGGGGCACTGAAGCTTTCTTT.

The chain couples TRBV18 to TRBJ2-7; 7 nucleotides agree with TRBD1. J gave up 2 bases and V 4 bases, and 5 bases lay outside the gene matches. Germline V gives CDR1 KGHSH, CDR2 LQKENI. This CDR3 has 14 amino acids. The CDR3 DNA reads as TGTGCCAGCTCACAAGACAGGGTCACCTACGAGCAGTACTTC. It codes for CASSQDRVTYEQYF.

This clone has only one observation. V and J are TRBV7-2 and TRBJ1-4, with no clear D. V lost 1 base, J lost 5 bases, and 11 bases lay in between. CDR3 length equals 15 residues. Per germline, CDR1 SGHTA and CDR2 FQGNSA. The CDR3 DNA reads TGTGCCAGCAGCTTAGACGGTCGAGTGAATGAAAAACTGTTTTTT. It specifies CASSLDGRVNEKLFF.

The chain couples TRBV10-2 to TRBJ2-1; D gene ambiguous. The CDR3 covers 12 residues. CDR1 and CDR2 from the germline V gene are WSHSY and SAAADI. V dropped 3 bases and J dropped 7 bases, with 7 bases sitting between them. The CDR3 DNA sequence: TGCGCCAGCAGTGAATTTAAGAATGAGCAGTTCTTC. Translation: CASSEFKNEQFF.

The chain is built from TRBV11-1 and TRBJ2-2; either TRBD1 or TRBD2 may fit D (5 bases each). The CDR3 is 15 residues long. CDR1 and CDR2 from the germline V gene are SGHAT and FQDESV (reference sequence). Trimming shortened V by 3 bases and J by 10 bases, and 18 bases separated the two germline ends. The DNA for the CDR3 is TGTGCCAGCAGCTTTGAGGGGCAGGGTGTAGAGGAGCTGTTTTTT. Protein: CASSFEGQGVEELFF.

The DNA of the CDR3 is TGTGCCAGCAGCTGGCGACTAGCGGGAGGAGAGCAGTACTTC. It encodes CASSWRLAGGEQYF. The chain is built from TRBV7-9 and TRBJ2-7; 13 bases are shared with TRBD2. The V and J ends lost 4 bases and 7 bases, in that order; junction bases with no gene match: 4. This CDR3 region has 14 residues. CDR1 and CDR2 from the germline V gene are SEHNR and FQNEAQ (reference sequence).

Regarding this clone: Other DNA variants within this sample encode the same CDR3. The chain has TRBV5-1 and TRBJ1-1; 9 positions agree with TRBD1. Germline V lookup: CDR1 SGHRS, CDR2 YFSETQ. V was clipped by 2 bases and J by 1 base; unmatched bases: 0. This CDR3 comprises 14 residues. CDR3 amino acids: CASSLQGANTEAFF. In DNA, the CDR3 is TGCGCCAGCAGCTTACAGGGGGCGAACACTGAAGCTTTCTTT.

The chain joins TRBV14 to TRBJ2-3, with TRBD2 identical over 8 bases. V was clipped by 2 bases and J by 2 bases; unmatched bases: 12. Germline V CDR1 and CDR2: SGHDN, FVKESK. The CDR3 spans 18 residues. The CDR3 region is CASSQRFRGLDFTDTQYF. The DNA for the CDR3 is TGTGCCAGCAGCCAAAGATTTCGGGGACTAGATTTCACAGATACGCAGTATTTT.

The V and J genes are TRBV6-1 and TRBJ2-7; D unresolved. This CDR3 is built from 13 residues. CDR1 MNHNS and CDR2 SASEGT come from the germline V gene. With 6 bases removed from V and 2 bases from J, the gap between germline ends came to 11 bases. In DNA form, the CDR3 reads TGTGCCAGCAGCGCAGGTCCAACCTACGAGCAGTACTTC. Protein: CASSAGPTYEQYF.

The CDR3 DNA sequence: TGCGCCAGCACCACAGACAGGGCCTTCCAAGAGACCCAGTACTTC. Protein sequence: CASTTDRAFQETQYF. This chain links TRBV5-1 with TRBJ2-5, with 7 positions matching TRBD1. Germline V gene data show CDR1 as SGHRS and CDR2 as YFSETQ. V lost 6 bases to trimming and J lost 1 base; unmatched junction nucleotides: 9. CDR3 length: 15 amino acids.

The gene calls are TRBV5-1 and TRBJ2-7; TRBD1 matches at 12 bases. V shed 3 bases, J shed 7 bases, and the junction held 5 bases outside the gene matches. The CDR3 runs to 14 residues. The V gene's germline CDR1 is SGHRS and CDR2 YFSETQ. The CDR3 DNA reads TGCGCCAGCAGCTCCGGGACAGGGGGCGCGGAGCAGTACTTC. As protein: CASSSGTGGAEQYF.

This chain joins TRBV27 and TRBJ2-7; 10 nucleotides match TRBD1. The V gene's germline CDR1 is MNHEY and CDR2 SMNVEV (reference sequence). V trimming: 5 bases; J trimming: 2 bases; junction bases outside the gene matches: 9. CDR3 length equals 16 residues. Here the CDR3 reads CASSGTGAKWAYEQYF. CDR3 nucleotide sequence: TGTGCCAGCAGTGGGACAGGGGCAAAGTGGGCCTACGAGCAGTACTTC.

This clone was detected a few times. The chain has TRBV11-3 and TRBJ1-1, with 8 nucleotides matching TRBD1. V gave up 5 bases and J gave up 2 bases; unmatched junction bases: 4. The CDR3 is made up of 14 amino acids. Germline V gene lookup returns CDR1 SGHNT and CDR2 YENEEA. CDR3 bases: TGTGCCAGCAGCATACAGGGGGAAAACACTGAAGCTTTCTTT. Translating gives CASSIQGENTEAFF.

The gene calls are TRBV25-1 and TRBJ2-7; no clear D gene. This CDR3 contains 15 residues. Germline-derived CDR1 and CDR2 are MGHDK and SYGVNS. V shed 3 bases and J shed 0 bases, with 12 bases lying between them. CDR3 sequence: CASSERTASSYEQYF. DNA for the CDR3: TGTGCCAGCAGTGAGAGGACGGCCAGCTCCTACGAGCAGTACTTC.

This clone has more than one count but fewer than ten. The V call is TRBV6-5, the J call TRBJ1-5; D gene ambiguous. This CDR3 has 13 residues. Trimming left V 2 bases short and J 3 bases short, with 5 bases between. Germline V gives CDR1 MNHEY, CDR2 SVGAGI. The CDR3 nucleotides read TGTGCCAGCAGTTACAACTACAATCAGCCCCAGCATTTT. Protein sequence: CASSYNYNQPQHF.

The rearrangement uses TRBV7-6 and TRBJ1-3; a possible D gene is TRBD1 (6 bases). The length of the CDR3 is 17 residues. Trimming removed 1 base at V and 0 bases at J, with 13 bases between. CDR1 and CDR2 (germline): SGHVS, FNYEAQ. As DNA, the CDR3 is TGTGCCAGCAGCTTAGAGGGGGGTAAATACTCTGGAAACACCATATATTTT. Encoded protein: CASSLEGGKYSGNTIYF.

The chain employs TRBV30 and TRBJ1-4; possible D gene TRBD1, 6 bases. There are 15 residues in the CDR3. Trimming cost V 0 bases and J 8 bases, with 16 bases left between them. The germline V gene encodes CDR1 GTSNPN and CDR2 SVGIG (reference sequence). The CDR3 sequence is CAWSVQGPRGEKLFF. Here the CDR3 DNA reads TGTGCCTGGAGTGTACAGGGCCCTCGGGGGGAAAAACTGTTTTTT.

This clone turned up a few times. The rearrangement links TRBV7-2 to TRBJ2-7; D is undetermined. Trimming removed 1 base from V and 2 bases from J, with 21 bases in between. Germline V gene lookup returns CDR1 SGHTA and CDR2 FQGNSA. The CDR3 length is 18 residues. CDR3 sequence reads: CASSLVWPVRDLTYEQYF. The DNA of the CDR3 is TGTGCCAGCAGCTTAGTATGGCCAGTCCGAGACTTAACCTACGAGCAGTACTTC.

The chain employs TRBV14 and TRBJ2-3; D gene unclear. CDR1 SGHDN and CDR2 FVKESK come from the germline V gene. Trimming cost V 0 bases and J 0 bases, with 7 bases left between them. The CDR3 is 15 residues long. CDR3 DNA: TGTGCCAGCAGCCAAGACGGCTTTAGCACAGATACGCAGTATTTT. Amino acids: CASSQDGFSTDTQYF.

This clone has only one observation. This chain joins TRBV10-3 and TRBJ2-7, with D perhaps assigned TRBD1 or TRBD2 (5 bases each). Germline V gene lookup returns CDR1 ENHRY and CDR2 SYGVKD. This CDR3 has 17 amino acids. Trimming cost V 0 bases and J 7 bases, with 22 bases left between them. The CDR3 DNA sequence: TGTGCCATCAGTGAGTCGAGTGGTCGGGGCCGGGGTCGGGAGCAGTACTTC. Its protein product is CAISESSGRGRGREQYF.

The V gene is TRBV19, the J gene TRBJ2-7, with D perhaps matching TRBD1 or TRBD2 (5 bases each). The length of the CDR3 is 16 residues. Trimming removed 8 bases from V and 4 bases from J, with 24 bases in between. The germline V gene has CDR1 LNHDA and CDR2 SQIVND (reference sequence). The CDR3, as DNA: TGTGCCAGTTCTTCAGGGTCCTTCGGGGCCCCTTACGAGCAGTACTTC. Its translation is CASSSGSFGAPYEQYF.

The rearrangement uses TRBV10-3 and TRBJ2-7, with TRBD1 matching 10 bases. The V gene end was trimmed by 4 bases and the J gene end by 6 bases; junction bases not matched to a gene: 6. Germline V CDR1 and CDR2: ENHRY, SYGVKD. The CDR3 consists of 14 residues. CDR3 amino acids: CAISGTGGVGEQYF. Here the CDR3 DNA reads TGTGCCATCAGTGGGACAGGGGGTGTAGGCGAGCAGTACTTC.

The chain carries TRBV15 and TRBJ1-1, with 7 bases matching TRBD1. The CDR3 is made up of 18 amino acids. CDR1 and CDR2 (germline): LNHNV, YYDKDF (reference sequence). The trim removed 7 bases at V and 4 bases at J, leaving 21 bases unmatched. CDR3 residues: CATIKNPRGGLRGTEAFF. The CDR3 DNA sequence: TGTGCCACCATAAAGAACCCCAGGGGGGGCCTAAGGGGCACTGAAGCTTTCTTT.